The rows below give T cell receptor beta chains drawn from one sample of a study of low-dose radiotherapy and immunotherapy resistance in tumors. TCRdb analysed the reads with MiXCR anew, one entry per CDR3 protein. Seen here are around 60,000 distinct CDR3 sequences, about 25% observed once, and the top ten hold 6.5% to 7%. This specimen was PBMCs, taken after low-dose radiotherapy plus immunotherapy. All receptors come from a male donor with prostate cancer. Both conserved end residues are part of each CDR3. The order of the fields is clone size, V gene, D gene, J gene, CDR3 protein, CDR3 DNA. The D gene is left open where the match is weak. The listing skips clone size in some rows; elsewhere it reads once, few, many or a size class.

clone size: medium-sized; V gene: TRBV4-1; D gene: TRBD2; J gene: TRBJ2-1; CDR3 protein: CASSQDRGVAGIRDEQFF; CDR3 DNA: TGCGCCAGCAGCCAAGATCGCGGGGTAGCGGGCATCAGGGATGAGCAGTTCTTC
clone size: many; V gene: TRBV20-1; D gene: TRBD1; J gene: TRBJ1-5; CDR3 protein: CSASEGQGVNQPQHF; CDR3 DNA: TGCAGTGCTAGTGAAGGACAGGGTGTCAATCAGCCCCAGCATTTT
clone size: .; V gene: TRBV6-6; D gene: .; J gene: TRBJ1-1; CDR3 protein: CASSYSRTMNTEAFF; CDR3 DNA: TGTGCCAGCAGTTACTCGAGGACCATGAACACTGAAGCTTTCTTT
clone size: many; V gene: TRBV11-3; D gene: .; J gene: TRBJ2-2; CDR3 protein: CASSPNPGVGTGELFF; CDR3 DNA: TGTGCCAGCAGCCCCAACCCCGGGGTAGGCACCGGGGAGCTGTTTTTT
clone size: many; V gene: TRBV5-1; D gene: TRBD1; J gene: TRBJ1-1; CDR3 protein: CASSRGQGAGNTEAFF; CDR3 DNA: TGCGCCAGCAGCAGAGGACAGGGGGCCGGGAACACTGAAGCTTTCTTT
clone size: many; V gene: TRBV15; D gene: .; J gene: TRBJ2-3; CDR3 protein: CATSSDTGTSNTDTQYF; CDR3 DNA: TGTGCCACCAGCAGTGACACCGGGACATCCAACACAGATACGCAGTATTTT
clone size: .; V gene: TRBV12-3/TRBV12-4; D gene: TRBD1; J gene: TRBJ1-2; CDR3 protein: CASSLAQTGGALGYGYTF; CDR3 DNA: TGTGCCAGCAGTTTAGCTCAGACAGGGGGCGCTTTAGGCTATGGCTACACCTTC
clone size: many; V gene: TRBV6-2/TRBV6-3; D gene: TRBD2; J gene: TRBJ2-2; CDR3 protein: CASTGLGAVTGELFF; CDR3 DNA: TGTGCCAGCACGGGACTAGGGGCTGTCACCGGGGAGCTGTTTTTT
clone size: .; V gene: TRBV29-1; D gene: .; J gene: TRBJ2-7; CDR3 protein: CSVESYSYEQYF; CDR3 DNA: TGCAGCGTTGAGTCCTACTCCTACGAGCAGTACTTC
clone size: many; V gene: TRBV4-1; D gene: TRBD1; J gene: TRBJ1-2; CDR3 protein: CASQITGGVDYGYTF; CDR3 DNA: TGCGCCAGCCAGATAACAGGGGGTGTGGACTATGGCTACACCTTC
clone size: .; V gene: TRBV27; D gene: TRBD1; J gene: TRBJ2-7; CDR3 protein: CASSTTRLGQIYEQYF; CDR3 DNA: TGTGCCAGCAGTACAACGAGACTGGGACAGATCTACGAGCAGTACTTC